This record concerns one T cell receptor (beta chain) sequence. Its antigen is still unknown. Per the germline V gene, CDR1 is SNHLY and CDR2 is FYNNEI. V lost 3 bases and J lost 4, with 10 bases in between. The CDR3 is made up of 14 amino acids. This sample is drawn from a study of cytomegalovirus exposure and HLA in healthy donors. Whole-study findings and limits: 16,951 TCR beta sequences were associated with HLA alleles at 0.05 false discovery rate in a later analysis. When the data were analyzed later, several of the most significant clusters appeared to be linked to common viral pathogens.

The donors were healthy bone marrow donors. Likely unrecorded immune exposures existed in these nominally healthy donors. PCR amplification relied on 60 Vbeta primers (plus 13 Jbeta primers). The table came from immunoSEQ multiplex PCR; TCRdb's copy has only in-frame clones and leaves some out. The table has around 35,000 clones, roughly 80% seen once. This receptor was identified in a woman aged 40 to 50 in good health and CMV-seronegative. Source material: PBMCs. The rearrangement uses TRBV2 and TRBJ1-5, with TRBD1 as a possible D gene (5 bases). The CDR3 here is CASSDRTGNQPQHF. In DNA form, the CDR3 reads TGTGCCAGCAGTGACCGAACAGGAAATCAGCCCCAGCATTTT.